Listed here are 18 T cell receptor beta chains from one sample, sequenced in a study of identical twins. TCRdb reprocessed the 5' RACE reads with MiXCR, giving one entry per CDR3 protein. Here the sample spans roughly 710,000 distinct CDR3 sequences, less than 7% being singletons. Sequenced: naive T cells sorted from blood. The receptors shown here come from a man between 18 and 29 years old in good health.

This clonotype was counted many times. This chain joins TRBV18 and TRBJ1-1, with unresolved D. The CDR3 spans 14 residues. V lost 2 bases and J 1 base, leaving 8 bases between the germline ends. Germline CDR1 reads KGHSH; CDR2 reads LQKENI. Written as DNA, the CDR3 is TGTGCCAGCTCACCAAGAAACAGGAACACTGAAGCTTTCTTT. It yields the protein CASSPRNRNTEAFF.

The J gene is TRBJ2-7, the V gene TRBV20-1, with D uncertain. The CDR3 runs 13 residues. Germline V gives CDR1 DFQATT, CDR2 SNEGSKA (reference sequence). The V end was cut by 2 bases, the J end by 1 base, with 9 bases between. CDR3: CSARSPGSYEQYF. The CDR3 coding sequence is TGCAGTGCTAGATCCCCTGGGTCCTACGAGCAGTACTTC.

This clonotype was detected ten times or more. This sequence joins TRBV4-1 and TRBJ1-1, with a tentative D call TRBD1 (5 bases). CDR1 is MGHRA, CDR2 YSYEKL, per germline. This CDR3 has 15 residues. V gave up 0 bases and J gave up 4 bases, with 12 bases separating them. The CDR3 DNA is TGCGCCAGCAGCCAAGATCGCAGGGAGGGCACTGAAGCTTTCTTT. Protein sequence: CASSQDRREGTEAFF.

This clonotype came up many times. This chain joins TRBV14 and TRBJ1-2; 7 bases align to TRBD1. Germline trimming cut 4 bases from V and 4 bases from J; bases unmatched to any gene: 9. The CDR3 consists of 15 residues. Germline-derived CDR1 and CDR2 are SGHDN and FVKESK. The chain's CDR3 is CASSPRTGRLYGYTF. The CDR3, as DNA: TGTGCCAGCAGCCCTAGGACAGGCCGCCTCTATGGCTACACCTTC.

This clonotype was seen repeatedly, ten times or more. The chain carries TRBV29-1 and TRBJ2-5; no reliable D call. The CDR3 length is 11 residues. The germline V gene encodes CDR1 SQVTM and CDR2 ANQGSEA. The ends were cut back, 5 bases at V and 1 base at J, with 5 bases in the middle. CDR3 in amino acids: CSVPFQETQYF. CDR3 sequence (DNA): TGCAGCGTTCCTTTCCAAGAGACCCAGTACTTC.

This clonotype occurred a few times. The chain uses TRBV12-3 or TRBV12-4 and TRBJ2-1, with 10 bases fitting TRBD2. With V trimmed by 5 bases and J by 8 bases, 6 bases remained unmatched. This CDR3 comprises 14 residues. The CDR3 coding sequence is TGTGCCAGCAGTAGGGGACTAGCGCGCCATGAGCAGTTCTTC. Protein: CASSRGLARHEQFF.

This clonotype has a count of ten or more. The rearrangement joins TRBV20-1 to TRBJ2-1; 11 bases are a match to TRBD2. In germline, CDR1 is DFQATT, CDR2 SNEGSKA (reference sequence). The CDR3 consists of 14 residues. CDR3 sequence: CRGLGLADYNEQFF. DNA for the CDR3: TGCAGGGGATTGGGACTAGCGGATTACAATGAGCAGTTCTTC.

The genes are TRBV7-6 and TRBJ2-1; possible D gene TRBD1, 5 bases. CDR1 SGHVS and CDR2 FNYEAQ come from the germline V gene. CDR3 length: 16 amino acids. V lost 5 bases and J lost 2, with 16 bases in between. CDR3 sequence: CASSDRPATPYNEQFF. CDR3 in DNA: TGTGCCAGCAGCGACAGACCGGCTACGCCCTACAATGAGCAGTTCTTC.

At least ten counts were recorded for this clonotype. This chain uses TRBV29-1 with TRBJ2-2, with D possibly matching TRBD2 (6 bases). Trimming pared 6 bases from V and 0 bases from J, leaving 14 bases between. This CDR3 is 15 amino acids long. The germline V gene encodes CDR1 SQVTM and CDR2 ANQGSEA. CDR3 DNA sequence: TGCAGCGTCCGTAGCGGAGCCGCGAACACCGGGGAGCTGTTTTTT. Its protein product is CSVRSGAANTGELFF.

This clonotype was seen repeatedly, ten times or more. This chain links TRBV4-2 with TRBJ2-5; the D gene is possibly TRBD1 (7 bases). This CDR3 has 13 residues. With 3 bases removed from V and 11 bases from J, the gap between germline ends came to 16 bases. Germline loops: CDR1 LGHNA, CDR2 YNFKEQ. CDR3 region: CASSQSLRGVQYF. The CDR3 DNA reads as TGTGCCAGCAGCCAGAGCCTCAGGGGGGTTCAGTACTTC.

This clonotype occurred many times. The chain couples TRBV20-1 to TRBJ1-6; the D gene is possibly TRBD1 (5 bases). Trimming pared 7 bases from V and 2 bases from J, leaving 18 bases between. Germline CDR1 DFQATT, CDR2 SNEGSKA (reference sequence). This CDR3 spans 16 amino acids. CDR3 residues: CSVTSQGGPYNSPLHF. The CDR3 region has the DNA TGCAGTGTCACGTCCCAGGGTGGCCCCTATAATTCACCCCTCCACTTT.

Ten or more counts support this clonotype. V gene TRBV12-3 or TRBV12-4 combines with J gene TRBJ2-1, with a weak D call TRBD1 (5 bases). The CDR3 sequence is 17 residues long. V lost 4 bases to trimming and J lost 0 bases, with 16 bases between them. The CDR3 loop reads CASSSPRQSGSYNEQFF. The CDR3 DNA follows: TGTGCCAGCAGTTCCCCCAGACAGTCCGGCTCCTACAATGAGCAGTTCTTC.

This rearrangement joins TRBV30 to TRBJ2-2; D may be TRBD1 or TRBD2 (5 bases each). This CDR3 is built from 15 residues. V was shortened by 5 bases and J by 5 bases, with 18 bases between the two germline ends. The V gene's germline CDR1 is GTSNPN and CDR2 SVGIG (reference sequence). The CDR3 DNA reads as TGTGCCTGGGGGGCCGGGGCGCATGTTACCGGGGAGCTGTTTTTT. Translation: CAWGAGAHVTGELFF.

In this sample, this clonotype turned up many times. The chain's CDR3 is CAIKGGPSGEQYV. The DNA for the CDR3 is TGTGCCATCAAAGGAGGCCCTAGCGGCGAGCAGTACGTC. The chain links TRBV10-3 to TRBJ2-7, with 7 nucleotides matching TRBD2. The CDR3 sequence is 13 residues long. The V and J ends lost 7 bases and 6 bases, in that order; junction bases with no gene match: 9. Germline CDR1 and CDR2: ENHRY and SYGVKD.

This clonotype was seen more than once but under ten times. The chain has TRBV6-1 and TRBJ2-1, with 8 nucleotides matching TRBD1. Germline V CDR1 and CDR2: MNHNS, SASEGT. CDR3 size: 16 residues. V dropped 6 bases and J dropped 4; count of bases not matched to a gene: 11. The CDR3 DNA reads as TGTGCCAGCAGCCAACTGCAGGGGGCCGAATACAATGAGCAGTTCTTC. It translates to CASSQLQGAEYNEQFF.

At least ten counts were recorded for this clonotype. This chain connects TRBV27 to TRBJ2-7; the match to TRBD1 covers 8 bases. V was pared by 6 bases and J by 2 bases, with 9 bases of the junction left unmatched. From germline, CDR1 is MNHEY and CDR2 SMNVEV (reference sequence). The CDR3 spans 15 residues. The CDR3 here is CASSIQGVWTYEQYF. As DNA, the CDR3 is TGTGCCAGCAGCATACAGGGGGTTTGGACCTACGAGCAGTACTTC.

This clonotype was recorded at least ten times. This chain uses TRBV29-1 with TRBJ1-1; 7 bases fit TRBD1. With V trimmed by 7 bases and J by 0 bases, 5 bases remained unmatched. The CDR3 is made up of 13 amino acids. Germline-derived CDR1 and CDR2 are SQVTM and ANQGSEA. In nucleotides, the CDR3 is TGCAGCGCTCCGGGACAGTTGAACACTGAAGCTTTCTTT. As protein: CSAPGQLNTEAFF.

This clonotype showed up many times. This chain uses TRBV10-3 with TRBJ2-1, with TRBD2 matching 7 bases. The germline CDR1 and CDR2 sequences are ENHRY and SYGVKD. The CDR3 is 14 residues long. The junction had 7 bases not matched to a gene; V was cut back by 6 bases and J by 5 bases. This CDR3 is CAIRIAGDHNEQFF. The CDR3 DNA follows: TGTGCCATCAGGATAGCGGGCGACCACAATGAGCAGTTCTTC.